This T cell receptor (beta chain) was sequenced during a study of T cells after posttransplantation cyclophosphamide. The table came from immunoSEQ multiplex PCR; TCRdb's copy has only in-frame clones and leaves some out. This sample has tens of thousands of clones, with around 84% found just once. The CDR3 runs to 13 residues. The germline gives CDR1 SEHNR, CDR2 FQNEAQ (reference sequence). The V end lost 5 bases, the J end lost 7 bases, and 15 bases lay between the germline ends. Material for sequencing was PBMCs. This clonotype was obtained from a man under 40 with a blood cancer, CMV-positive, and with a related stem cell donor. The chain carries TRBV7-9 and TRBJ2-7; D gene ambiguous. The CDR3 loop reads CASSRNSFSEQYF. CDR3 DNA: TGTGCCAGCAGCCGCAACAGTTTTTCGGAGCAGTACTTC.